Below are 5 T cell receptor beta chains sequenced from a single sample in a study of blood T cell repertoires in COVID-19. Method: immunoSEQ multiplex PCR; TCRdb's copy keeps in-frame clones and lacks some. The data show about 180,000 clones, about 89% seen once. Sequencing used peripheral blood. The receptors stem from a man aged 18 to 30 who had recovered from COVID-19.

This clone was picked up one time. The rearrangement links TRBV7-6 to TRBJ1-1; 11 nucleotides align to TRBD1. Trimming at V came to 5 bases and at J to 4 bases, leaving 6 bases not matched to a gene. The germline CDR1 and CDR2 sequences are SGHVS and FNYEAQ. The CDR3 has 15 residues. The CDR3 protein is CASSPGQGAGTEAFF. Written as DNA, the CDR3 is TGTGCCAGCAGCCCCGGACAGGGGGCGGGCACTGAAGCTTTCTTT.

The chain links TRBV3-1 (or the pseudogene TRBV3-2) to TRBJ1-6; tentative D call: TRBD1 (5 bases). Trimming took 4 bases from V and 6 from J, leaving 16 bases between them. CDR3 length: 16 residues. Germline CDR1 is LGHDT and CDR2 is YNNKEL (reference sequence). CDR3 sequence: CASSLGDGTLNSPLHF. The CDR3 DNA reads TGTGCCAGCAGCCTGGGGGACGGGACTCTTAATTCACCCCTCCACTTT.

The rearrangement links TRBV19 to TRBJ1-1; 12 bases match TRBD1. Germline CDR1 LNHDA, CDR2 SQIVND (reference sequence). Losses at the gene ends were 4 bases for V and 4 bases for J; bases not matched to a gene: 4. This CDR3 region has 15 residues. The CDR3 reads CASSRGQGASTEAFF. The CDR3 nucleotides read TGTGCCAGTAGTAGGGGACAGGGGGCGAGCACTGAAGCTTTCTTT. The variable domain in full, with the rest retrieved from reference TRBV19 and TRBJ1-1, is DGGITQSPKYLFRKEGQNVTLSCEQNLNHDAMYWYRQDPGQGLRLIYYSQIVNDFQKGDIAEGYSVSREKKESFPLTVTSAQKNPTAFYLCASSRGQGASTEAFFGQGTRLTVV.

The chain employs TRBV9 and TRBJ1-6, with a tentative D call TRBD1 (5 bases). The CDR3 is 14 amino acids. Between the trimmed V and J ends, which lost 2 bases and 8 bases, there was a span of 11 bases. Germline V gene lookup returns CDR1 SGDLS and CDR2 YYNGEE. The CDR3 here is CASSVRDSYSPLHF. The CDR3 region has the DNA TGTGCCAGCAGCGTTCGGGACTCCTATTCACCCCTCCACTTT.

V usage is TRBV5-1 and J usage is TRBJ2-2; TRBD1 might be the D (5 bases). Germline CDR1 SGHRS, CDR2 YFSETQ. V was shortened by 7 bases and J by 1 base, with 17 bases between the two germline ends. This CDR3 comprises 16 residues. For the CDR3, the DNA is TGCGCCAGCTCCTCGGCGAGCCAGGGGAACACCGGGGAGCTGTTTTTT. This sequence encodes CASSSASQGNTGELFF. The entire variable domain, with the rest obtained from reference TRBV5-1 and TRBJ2-2, is as follows: KAGVTQTPRYLIKTRGQQVTLSCSPISGHRSVSWYQQTPGQGLQFLFEYFSETQRNKGNFPGRFSGRQFSNSRSEMNVSTLELGDSALYLCASSSASQGNTGELFFGEGSRLTVL.